The 5 T cell receptor beta chains in this list originate from one sample, sequenced in a study of chemoradiotherapy in HPV16-positive cancers. This table comes from immunoSEQ multiplex PCR, and its TCRdb copy is limited to in-frame clones, with some not included. Among approximately 50,000 clones listed, roughly 90% were seen once. This material consisted of blood, taken from a patient who underwent chemoradiotherapy. The receptors were gathered from a human donor with HPV-associated anogenital cancer.

Relative to its sample, this clone is medium-sized. The chain has TRBV5-1 and TRBJ2-3, with D perhaps assigned TRBD1 or TRBD2 (5 bases each). The CDR3 runs to 19 residues. The germline V gene has CDR1 SGHRS and CDR2 YFSETQ. Trimming took 2 bases from V and 1 from J, leaving 23 bases between them. The CDR3 here is CASSLGWNGTTERTDTQYF. CDR3 in DNA: TGCGCCAGCAGCTTAGGGTGGAACGGGACCACGGAACGCACAGATACGCAGTATTTT.

The V call is TRBV9, the J call TRBJ2-5; weak D call: TRBD2 (5 bases). The DNA end is more similar to TRBJ2-7, so the J call may be wrong. CDR1 and CDR2 from the germline V gene are SGDLS and YYNGEE. The CDR3 is 13 amino acids. The CDR3: CASSLDRGYEQYF. The CDR3 region has the DNA TGTGCCAGCAGCCTCGACCGGGGCTACGAGCAGTACTTC.

The chain combines TRBV4-3 with TRBJ1-4; D unclear. This CDR3 region has 17 residues. V dropped 0 bases and J dropped 0 bases, with 11 bases sitting between them. Per the germline V gene, CDR1 is LGHNA and CDR2 is YSLEER. The CDR3 reads CASSQDWRVATNEKLFF. The CDR3 DNA follows: TGCGCCAGCAGCCAAGATTGGAGGGTTGCAACTAATGAAAAACTGTTTTTT.

The rearrangement links TRBV5-1 to TRBJ1-6; tentatively, D is TRBD1 (5 bases). CDR1 is SGHRS and CDR2 is YFSETQ in the germline V gene. V lost 1 base to trimming and J lost 7 bases, with 9 bases between them. The CDR3 length is 14 residues. In DNA form, the CDR3 reads TGCGCCAGCAGCTTGAAAGACAGCAATTCACCCCTCCACTTT. It specifies CASSLKDSNSPLHF.

This clone has a handful of counts. The sample carries other DNA sequences with the same CDR3. This chain uses TRBV18 with TRBJ2-5; 7 positions match TRBD1. This CDR3 has 13 amino acids. From germline, CDR1 is KGHSH and CDR2 LQKENI. With V trimmed by 5 bases and J by 4 bases, 4 bases remained unmatched. CDR3 in DNA: TGTGCCAGCTCAACGACAGGGCCAGAGACCCAGTACTTC. Residues: CASSTTGPETQYF.